A single sample is the source of the 32 T cell receptor beta chains below, sequenced in a study of CD8+ T cells in alopecia areata (dated by TCRdb to 2016 to 2019). Receptor amplification or capture employed the immunoSEQ multiplex PCR assay. RNA was extracted from all samples and reverse transcribed into cDNA, which served as template for TCR sequencing. As stored in TCRdb, this immuneACCESS dataset retains in-frame rearrangements with V and J assigned. A fraction of the clones does not appear; measured against another copy, unresolved V genes explain less than half of the discrepancy, and the remainder lacks a known reason. A total of approximately 100,000 clones appear in this sample, 55% of them only once. Roughly 8.8% of the sample goes to the ten largest clones. The sequenced material came from CD4+ T cells sorted from blood. Receptor source: a human donor in good health.

The rearrangement uses TRBV2 and TRBJ2-5; the D is unclear. The CDR3 is 11 amino acids. Per germline, CDR1 SNHLY and CDR2 FYNNEI. Trimming took 4 bases from V and 5 from J, leaving 5 bases between them. Here the CDR3 reads CASSGRETQYF. The DNA for the CDR3 is TGTGCCAGCAGTGGACGTGAGACCCAGTACTTC.

CDR3 coding DNA: TGCGCCAGCAGCTGGCTTGGCGGGGGCTCCTACGAGCAGTACTTC. Translated: CASSWLGGGSYEQYF. The rearrangement links TRBV5-1 to TRBJ2-7; 7 bases agree with TRBD2. The CDR3 is 15 amino acids. Trimming cost V 3 bases and J 0 bases; bases outside gene matches: 6. Germline V gene lookup returns CDR1 SGHRS and CDR2 YFSETQ.

The chain is built from TRBV30 and TRBJ1-1, with TRBD1 matching 8 bases. Losses at the gene ends were 4 bases for V and 4 bases for J; bases not matched to a gene: 11. Germline V CDR1 and CDR2: GTSNPN, SVGIG (reference sequence). The length of the CDR3 is 15 residues. CDR3 loop: CAWTDLDREGTEAFF. Written as DNA, the CDR3 is TGTGCCTGGACCGACTTGGACAGGGAAGGCACTGAAGCTTTCTTT.

The chain carries TRBV4-2 and TRBJ1-5; 8 bases are shared with TRBD1. Losses at the gene ends were 1 base for V and 5 bases for J; bases not matched to a gene: 4. Germline CDR1 and CDR2: LGHNA and YNFKEQ. This CDR3 spans 15 amino acids. The CDR3 sequence is CASSQGGQGDQPQHF. Here the CDR3 DNA reads TGTGCCAGCAGCCAAGGAGGACAGGGAGATCAGCCCCAGCATTTT.

This chain joins TRBV29-1 and TRBJ1-2, with TRBD1 as a possible D gene (5 bases). The CDR3 covers 9 residues. From germline, CDR1 is SQVTM and CDR2 ANQGSEA. The chain's CDR3 is CSAGSGYTF. In nucleotides, the CDR3 is TGCAGTGCAGGGTCCGGCTACACCTTC.

This clone has more than one count but fewer than ten. The chain is built from TRBV7-2 and TRBJ1-6; no firm D call. This CDR3 comprises 14 residues. V was clipped by 4 bases and J by 10 bases, with 14 bases between them. Germline CDR1 and CDR2: SGHTA and FQGNSA. The CDR3 spells CASSSGGRGSPLHF. The CDR3 nucleotides are TGTGCCAGCAGCTCCGGAGGGCGAGGATCACCCCTCCACTTT.

The V call is TRBV19, the J call TRBJ2-1; D is possibly TRBD1 (8 bases). V was shortened by 6 bases and J by 9 bases, with 18 bases between the two germline ends. CDR3 length: 14 amino acids. Germline assignment: CDR1 LNHDA and CDR2 SQIVND (reference sequence). The DNA of the CDR3 is TGTGCCAGTAGCGACTGGACAGGGAGGGGTGAGCAGTTCTTC. It yields the protein CASSDWTGRGEQFF.

The chain recombines TRBV4-1 with TRBJ2-5, with D possibly matching TRBD1 (6 bases). Trimming left V 0 bases short and J 4 bases short, with 21 bases between. CDR3 length: 18 amino acids. Germline V gene lookup returns CDR1 MGHRA and CDR2 YSYEKL. The CDR3 sequence: CASSQDPSFERGGETQYF. CDR3 sequence (DNA): TGCGCCAGCAGCCAAGATCCCTCCTTTGAGCGAGGGGGAGAGACCCAGTACTTC.

This clone appeared once. The V and J genes are TRBV4-1 and TRBJ2-3, with no clear D. Germline assignment: CDR1 MGHRA and CDR2 YSYEKL. This CDR3 has 12 amino acids. Trimming removed 1 base from V and 9 bases from J, with 8 bases in between. CDR3 coding DNA: TGCGCCAGCAGCCAAGCGACCGGAACGCAGTATTTT. Protein: CASSQATGTQYF.

Notes on this clone: The same CDR3 arises from other DNA sequences in this sample as well. The CDR3 DNA follows: TGTGCCAGCAGTTACTCAGGACAGATGAACACTGAAGCTTTCTTT. It codes for CASSYSGQMNTEAFF. V and J are TRBV6-5 and TRBJ1-1; D perhaps matches TRBD1 (6 bases). V was clipped by 0 bases and J by 0 bases, with 8 bases between them. The CDR3 extends over 15 amino acids. Germline CDR1 reads MNHEY; CDR2 reads SVGAGI.

This clone was seen a few times. This chain joins TRBV29-1 and TRBJ2-5, with D hard to call. Trimming removed 5 bases at V and 3 bases at J, with 10 bases between. The CDR3 runs to 12 residues. The germline gives CDR1 SQVTM, CDR2 ANQGSEA. The CDR3 region is CSVYLRKETQYF. DNA of the CDR3: TGCAGCGTTTACCTAAGAAAAGAGACCCAGTACTTC.

The chain has TRBV7-3 and TRBJ2-3, with D possibly being TRBD1 (5 bases). This CDR3 spans 16 amino acids. Trimming cost V 2 bases and J 5 bases, with 17 bases left between them. CDR1 SGHTA and CDR2 FQGTGA come from the germline V gene. CDR3 sequence reads: CASSLAPRARGDTQYF. In DNA, the CDR3 is TGTGCCAGCAGCTTAGCGCCCAGGGCCAGAGGAGATACGCAGTATTTT.

The chain recombines TRBV6-5 with TRBJ1-5, with D maybe TRBD1 (6 bases). Germline-derived CDR1 and CDR2 are MNHEY and SVGAGI. The CDR3 is 16 amino acids. V was clipped by 0 bases and J by 5 bases, with 14 bases between them. CDR3 sequence: CASSYSRSTGDQPQHF. Written as DNA, the CDR3 is TGTGCCAGCAGTTACTCGAGATCGACAGGAGATCAGCCCCAGCATTTT.

The count of this clone is one. The genes are TRBV29-1 and TRBJ2-1; tentative D call: TRBD2 (5 bases). Deletions cut 3 bases from V and 7 bases from J, with 10 bases between. The CDR3 spans 12 residues. Germline assignment: CDR1 SQVTM and CDR2 ANQGSEA. CDR3 in amino acids: CSVERARNEQFF. The CDR3 DNA reads TGCAGCGTTGAGAGGGCTCGGAATGAGCAGTTCTTC.

The V gene is TRBV19, the J gene TRBJ2-2, with D hard to call. V shed 7 bases and J shed 1 base, with 7 bases lying between them. The CDR3 has 13 residues. Per germline, CDR1 LNHDA and CDR2 SQIVND (reference sequence). CDR3 sequence: CASTKLNTGELFF. In nucleotides, the CDR3 is TGTGCCAGTACTAAGCTGAACACCGGGGAGCTGTTTTTT. Filled out from reference TRBV19 and TRBJ2-2, the complete variable domain reads DGGITQSPKYLFRKEGQNVTLSCEQNLNHDAMYWYRQDPGQGLRLIYYSQIVNDFQKGDIAEGYSVSREKKESFPLTVTSAQKNPTAFYLCASTKLNTGELFFGEGSRLTVL.

This chain joins TRBV29-1 and TRBJ2-3, with 8 bases lining up with TRBD1. V dropped 5 bases and J dropped 11; count of bases not matched to a gene: 12. CDR1 SQVTM and CDR2 ANQGSEA come from the germline V gene. This CDR3 is 13 amino acids long. The CDR3 DNA reads TGCAGCGTTTCGACAGGGGTTGGAACTCAGCAGTATTTT. Its protein product is CSVSTGVGTQQYF.

The V gene is TRBV28, the J gene TRBJ1-5; D is possibly TRBD1 (6 bases). Deletions cut 10 bases from V and 10 bases from J, with 17 bases between. In germline, CDR1 is MDHEN, CDR2 SYDVKM. This CDR3 contains 12 residues. In DNA form, the CDR3 reads TGTGCCACCTCTTTCACAGGGTTACCCCAGCATTTT. Its translation: CATSFTGLPQHF.

V usage is TRBV12-5 and J usage is TRBJ2-1, with D possibly called TRBD1 or TRBD2 (6 bases each). This CDR3 has 16 amino acids. CDR1 is LGHNT, CDR2 FRNRAP, per germline. Trimming removed 5 bases at V and 7 bases at J, with 21 bases between. The CDR3 bases are TGTGCTAGTGGTCCACGGGGGTGGGGGGCTGGGAATGAGCAGTTCTTC. Translating gives CASGPRGWGAGNEQFF.

The J gene is TRBJ2-7, the V gene TRBV2, with 15 positions matching TRBD2. The germline gives CDR1 SNHLY, CDR2 FYNNEI. V gave up 7 bases and J gave up 6 bases; unmatched junction bases: 4. The length of the CDR3 is 14 residues. The CDR3, as DNA: TGTGCCAGCAACTCGGGACTAGCGGGGGGCGAGCAGTACTTC. It is translated as CASNSGLAGGEQYF.

This clone was seen a single time. The chain has TRBV30 and TRBJ1-1; D possibly corresponds to TRBD1 (6 bases). This CDR3 has 12 residues. CDR1 is GTSNPN, CDR2 SVGIG, per germline (reference sequence). V lost 4 bases to trimming and J lost 4 bases, with 10 bases between them. The CDR3 DNA is TGTGCCTGGACGGGGGGGCCCACTGAAGCTTTCTTT. It encodes CAWTGGPTEAFF.

The CDR3 reads CASSVTPGLENTGELFF. CDR3 bases: TGTGCCAGCAGCGTGACACCGGGACTTGAGAACACCGGGGAGCTGTTTTTT. The genes are TRBV9 and TRBJ2-2, with D maybe TRBD2 (6 bases). Trimming shortened V by 2 bases and J by 1 base, and 15 bases separated the two germline ends. CDR1 is SGDLS, CDR2 YYNGEE, per germline. CDR3 length equals 17 residues. Variable domain in full (rest from reference TRBV9 and TRBJ2-2): DSGVTQTPKHLITATGQRVTLRCSPRSGDLSVYWYQQSLDQGLQFLIQYYNGEERAKGNILERFSAQQFPDLHSELNLSSLELGDSALYFCASSVTPGLENTGELFFGEGSRLTVL.

The table lists this clone with a few counts. The chain recombines TRBV7-2 with TRBJ2-6; D possibly corresponds to TRBD1 (6 bases). V was shortened by 0 bases and J by 4 bases, with 10 bases between the two germline ends. The CDR3 sequence is 16 residues long. CDR1 and CDR2 from the germline V gene are SGHTA and FQGNSA. CDR3 sequence: CASSLALGAGANVLTF. Written as DNA, the CDR3 is TGTGCCAGCAGCTTAGCGTTGGGGGCCGGGGCCAACGTCCTGACTTTC.

The chain employs TRBV7-3 and TRBJ2-3, with D maybe TRBD1 (5 bases). This CDR3 comprises 14 residues. V lost 3 bases to trimming and J lost 0 bases, with 7 bases between them. The V gene's germline CDR1 is SGHTA and CDR2 FQGTGA. The CDR3 region is CASSFRQSTDTQYF. The CDR3 DNA follows: TGTGCCAGCAGCTTCCGACAGAGCACAGATACGCAGTATTTT.

The chain carries TRBV19 and TRBJ2-7; D perhaps matches TRBD1 (5 bases). The CDR3 totals 14 residues. Per germline, CDR1 LNHDA and CDR2 SQIVND (reference sequence). V gave up 2 bases and J gave up 3 bases, with 11 bases separating them. The DNA for the CDR3 is TGTGCCAGTAGTATATCCAGGGATAACTACGAGCAGTACTTC. Translation: CASSISRDNYEQYF.

This chain's CDR3 is CASSLFRGAGTEAFF. The CDR3 coding sequence is TGTGCCAGCAGCTTATTTCGGGGCGCGGGAACTGAAGCTTTCTTT. This chain links TRBV7-2 with TRBJ1-1; a weak D match, TRBD1 (5 bases). V was cut by 2 bases and J by 5 bases, with 15 bases left in between. The germline gives CDR1 SGHTA, CDR2 FQGNSA. The CDR3 loop spans 15 amino acids.

This clone has only one observation. The V and J genes are TRBV11-2 and TRBJ2-5; TRBD2 is a possible D gene (5 bases). The CDR3 length is 15 residues. CDR1 is SGHAT and CDR2 is FQNNGV in the germline V gene. Trimming removed 0 bases at V and 5 bases at J, with 13 bases between. CDR3 residues: CASSLEERRRETQYF. DNA for the CDR3: TGTGCCAGCAGCTTAGAAGAGCGGAGGAGGGAGACCCAGTACTTC.

This clone has just one count. The CDR3 sequence: CASSRWGSVWTQYF. The CDR3 coding sequence is TGTGCCAGCAGCCGGTGGGGCTCCGTATGGACCCAGTACTTC. The chain is built from TRBV5-6 and TRBJ2-5; weak D call: TRBD1 (5 bases). The V end was cut by 4 bases, the J end by 7 bases, with 17 bases between. The CDR3 is made up of 14 amino acids. The germline V gene has CDR1 SGHDT and CDR2 YYEEEE.

This chain links TRBV6-5 with TRBJ2-5; D is possibly TRBD1 (5 bases). This CDR3 has 14 amino acids. V was clipped by 4 bases and J by 4 bases, with 13 bases between them. Germline V gene sequence: CDR1 MNHEY, CDR2 SVGAGI. The CDR3 region has the DNA TGTGCCAGCAGTTCCCAGGGTAGTAGAGAGACCCAGTACTTC. Translating gives CASSSQGSRETQYF.

The gene calls are TRBV7-2 and TRBJ2-3; 7 bases match TRBD2. CDR1 and CDR2 (germline): SGHTA, FQGNSA. The V and J ends lost 1 base and 4 bases, in that order; junction bases with no gene match: 5. The CDR3 totals 15 residues. For the CDR3, the DNA is TGTGCCAGCAGCTTAGGTCCGGGAGGTGCAGATACGCAGTATTTT. Translated: CASSLGPGGADTQYF.

This clone occurred a few times. The chain carries TRBV6-5 and TRBJ2-7, with TRBD2 identical over 9 bases. This CDR3 has 15 amino acids. Germline V lookup: CDR1 MNHEY, CDR2 SVGAGI. V trimming: 0 bases; J trimming: 4 bases; junction bases outside the gene matches: 4. As DNA, the CDR3 is TGTGCCAGCAGTTACTCGGCTAGCGGGGATTACGAGCAGTACTTC. Residues: CASSYSASGDYEQYF.

The chain recombines TRBV7-8 with TRBJ2-1; possibly TRBD1 for D (6 bases). CDR1 SGHVS and CDR2 FQNEAQ come from the germline V gene. The CDR3 totals 13 residues. Trimming took 8 bases from V and 4 from J, leaving 12 bases between them. The CDR3 DNA reads as TGTGCCAGCGGAACACAGGGTTACAATGAGCAGTTCTTC. This translates into CASGTQGYNEQFF.

This rearrangement joins TRBV6-5 to TRBJ1-2; D not resolved. The V end lost 0 bases, the J end lost 2 bases, and 13 bases lay between the germline ends. CDR1 is MNHEY and CDR2 is SVGAGI in the germline V gene. The CDR3 has 16 residues. The CDR3 DNA reads as TGTGCCAGCAGTTACTCTCGAGCTCGTGGGAACTATGGCTACACCTTC. Amino acid sequence: CASSYSRARGNYGYTF.